A single sample is the source of the 24 T cell receptor beta chains below, sequenced in a study of vaccination and CD4 T cells after COVID-19. No antigen has been identified for these receptors. Cultured CD4+ T-cell DNA underwent Oncomine TCR Beta short-read sequencing. TCRdb passed the PCR reads through MiXCR, listing each CDR3 protein once. The sample yields about 20,000 distinct CDR3 sequences, approximately 60% seen once. Treatment in this sample: approximately 11-day PBMC culture with coronavirus spike peptide pools or control peptides (ViraFEST assay). The specimen sequenced was CD4+ T cells from blood, cultured in vitro. The origin of the receptors is a human donor who had recovered from COVID-19.

The V gene is TRBV21-1, the J gene TRBJ2-3; TRBD1 reflects the table's D call only, with no check against the DNA. TRBV21-1 is reported as a pseudogene. The CDR3 sequence is 15 residues long. CDR3 nucleotides: TGTGCCAGCAGCAAAGATCGGGGCCGCAAAGATACGCAGTATTTT. This codes for CASSKDRGRKDTQYF.

DNA of the CDR3: TGTGCCAGCTCACCATCGGGAAAGGGGACCCAGTACTTC. It specifies CASSPSGKGTQYF. The chain employs TRBV18 and TRBJ2-5; a weak D match, TRBD2 (5 bases). Germline V gives CDR1 KGHSH, CDR2 LQKENI. V was cut by 2 bases and J by 7 bases, with 11 bases left in between. The CDR3 loop spans 13 amino acids.

This clonotype was counted between two and nine times. The chain combines TRBV2 with TRBJ1-2; no clear D. V shed 6 bases and J shed 2 bases, with 4 bases lying between them. Looked up from germline, CDR1 is SNHLY and CDR2 is FYNNEI. The CDR3 covers 11 residues. DNA for the CDR3: TGTGCCAGCAGCGACAACTATGGCTACACCTTC. This gives the protein CASSDNYGYTF.

CDR3 in DNA: TGTGCCAGCAGCGGGCCGAAAGGCGGGGAGCTGTTTTTT. This translates into CASSGPKGGELFF. This sequence joins TRBV6-2 or TRBV6-3 and TRBJ2-2; D gene ambiguous. From germline, CDR1 is MNHEY and CDR2 SVGEGT. V was cut by 6 bases and J by 7 bases, with 12 bases left in between. CDR3 length: 13 residues.

This clonotype was recorded a few times. The V call is TRBV7-8, the J call TRBJ2-3; a weak D match, TRBD2 (6 bases). V lost 6 bases, J lost 0 bases, and 22 bases lay in between. CDR1 SGHVS and CDR2 FQNEAQ come from the germline V gene. The CDR3 covers 18 residues. Written as DNA, the CDR3 is TGTGCCAGCAGGATACGAGGCGGGGTTGCTTCTAGCACAGATACGCAGTATTTT. Translation: CASRIRGGVASSTDTQYF.

J is TRBJ1-6 and V is TRBV27, with unresolved D. CDR1 is MNHEY, CDR2 SMNVEV, per germline (reference sequence). The CDR3 is made up of 16 amino acids. Trimming took 8 bases from V and 0 from J, leaving 14 bases between them. CDR3 amino acids: CASRGRNRSYNSPLHF. The CDR3 nucleotides read TGTGCCAGCCGCGGGCGGAACCGCTCCTATAATTCACCCCTCCACTTT.

The chain combines TRBV6-1 with TRBJ1-5; possible D gene TRBD1, 6 bases. Germline CDR1 is MNHNS and CDR2 is SASEGT. This CDR3 spans 14 amino acids. V was pared by 2 bases and J by 3 bases, with 8 bases between. CDR3 residues: CASSETGHNQPQHF. The DNA for the CDR3 is TGTGCCAGCAGTGAAACAGGGCACAATCAGCCCCAGCATTTT.

V usage is TRBV20-1 and J usage is TRBJ2-3; maybe TRBD2 (5 bases). This CDR3 region has 14 residues. CDR1 and CDR2 from the germline V gene are DFQATT and SNEGSKA (reference sequence). With 6 bases removed from V and 4 bases from J, the gap between germline ends came to 17 bases. CDR3 nucleotide sequence: TGCAGTGCCGCGGGCTTCGAGTCGGCAGATACGCAGTATTTT. Amino acid sequence: CSAAGFESADTQYF.

The J gene is TRBJ2-5, the V gene TRBV6-1; 11 nucleotides align to TRBD1. Germline V gene sequence: CDR1 MNHNS, CDR2 SASEGT. V trimming: 6 bases; J trimming: 5 bases; junction bases outside the gene matches: 8. CDR3 length: 15 residues. The DNA for the CDR3 is TGTGCCAGCAGCCTGGGACAGGGGGTAGTGGAGACCCAGTACTTC. Translation gives CASSLGQGVVETQYF.

V is TRBV6-2 or TRBV6-3 and J is TRBJ2-2, with 13 bases lining up with TRBD2. Trimming cost V 4 bases and J 5 bases; bases outside gene matches: 4. Germline CDR1 MNHEY, CDR2 SVGEGT. There are 16 residues in the CDR3. CDR3 bases: TGTGCCAGCAGTTCACTAGCGGGAGGGGAAACCGGGGAGCTGTTTTTT. This encodes CASSSLAGGETGELFF.

The gene calls are TRBV7-9 and TRBJ2-7; 11 bases are a match to TRBD1. The junction had 7 bases not matched to a gene; V was cut back by 5 bases and J by 1 base. The CDR3 is made up of 16 amino acids. The germline gives CDR1 SEHNR, CDR2 FQNEAQ (reference sequence). In nucleotides, the CDR3 is TGTGCCAGCAGCCCACCCGGGACAGGGGGATCCTACGAGCAGTACTTC. It specifies CASSPPGTGGSYEQYF.

This chain joins TRBV7-9 and TRBJ2-2; D may be TRBD2 (5 bases). The CDR3 extends over 15 amino acids. Trimming stripped 5 bases from V and 2 bases from J, with 12 bases between. Per germline, CDR1 SEHNR and CDR2 FQNEAQ (reference sequence). CDR3 sequence: CASSADGVNTGELFF. CDR3 coding DNA: TGTGCCAGCAGCGCGGACGGGGTTAACACCGGGGAGCTGTTTTTT.

The chain couples TRBV11-2 to TRBJ2-7; 10 nucleotides agree with TRBD1. The CDR3 length is 14 residues. Germline CDR1 reads SGHAT; CDR2 reads FQNNGV. Trimming took 5 bases from V and 4 from J; bases not matched to a gene: 5. The CDR3, as DNA: TGTGCCAGCAGCGAGGGGACAGGGGTGTACGAGCAGTACTTC. This gives the protein CASSEGTGVYEQYF. Using reference TRBV11-2 and TRBJ2-7 for the parts outside the CDR3, the full variable domain is EAGVAQSPRYKIIEKRQSVAFWCNPISGHATLYWYQQILGQGPKLLIQFQNNGVVDDSQLPKDRFSAERLKGVDSTLKIQPAKLEDSAVYLCASSEGTGVYEQYFGPGTRLTVT.

The V call is TRBV7-9, the J call TRBJ2-1; D not resolved. Germline values: CDR1 SEHNR, CDR2 FQNEAQ (reference sequence). The V gene lost 1 base and the J gene lost 10 bases, with 17 bases spanning the gap. The CDR3 is 15 amino acids. DNA for the CDR3: TGTGCCAGCAGCTTAGATTACCGTCCGACCAAGGAGCAGTTCTTC. Protein: CASSLDYRPTKEQFF.

V is TRBV5-1 and J is TRBJ1-4; 9 bases align to TRBD1. CDR3 length equals 15 residues. Germline V CDR1 and CDR2: SGHRS, YFSETQ. V was pared by 0 bases and J by 7 bases, with 4 bases of the junction left unmatched. The CDR3 DNA is TGCGCCAGCAGCTTGGGTGGGACAGGGTTTGAAAAACTGTTTTTT. Its protein product is CASSLGGTGFEKLFF.

This chain uses TRBV20-1 with TRBJ2-1, with 10 bases aligning to TRBD2. In germline, CDR1 is DFQATT, CDR2 SNEGSKA (reference sequence). There are 17 residues in the CDR3. Losses at the gene ends were 0 bases for V and 0 bases for J; bases not matched to a gene: 5. The CDR3 loop is CSARELGLAVSYNEQFF. Here the CDR3 DNA reads TGCAGTGCTAGAGAACTTGGACTAGCGGTCTCCTACAATGAGCAGTTCTTC.

The V gene is TRBV20-1, the J gene TRBJ1-5; tentative D call: TRBD1 (5 bases). There are 14 residues in the CDR3. Germline assignment: CDR1 DFQATT and CDR2 SNEGSKA (reference sequence). V lost 5 bases, J lost 7 bases, and 18 bases lay in between. The CDR3 reads CSAGRAGYEQPQHF. CDR3 bases: TGCAGTGCTGGTCGGGCAGGGTACGAGCAGCCCCAGCATTTT.

This clonotype was recorded a few times. The chain has TRBV6-2 or TRBV6-3 and TRBJ1-6; D perhaps matches TRBD1 (5 bases). CDR1 is MNHEY, CDR2 SVGEGT, per germline. CDR3 length equals 14 residues. The V end lost 8 bases, the J end lost 9 bases, and 17 bases lay between the germline ends. CDR3 sequence (DNA): TGTGCCAGCGGGGGGGACCGCGGCGGTTCACCCCTCCACTTT. This gives the protein CASGGDRGGSPLHF.

This chain links TRBV5-8 with TRBJ1-2; a possible D gene is TRBD1 (6 bases). Germline loops: CDR1 SGHTS, CDR2 YDEGEE. The V end was cut by 0 bases, the J end by 4 bases, with 10 bases between. The CDR3 runs 14 residues. This CDR3 reads CASSLEGGIYGYTF. The CDR3 DNA follows: TGTGCCAGCAGCTTGGAAGGGGGTATCTATGGCTACACCTTC.

The rearrangement uses TRBV19 and TRBJ2-3; tentatively, D is TRBD1 (5 bases). CDR3 length equals 15 residues. V was trimmed by 3 bases and J by 3 bases, leaving 13 bases between them. Looked up from germline, CDR1 is LNHDA and CDR2 is SQIVND (reference sequence). The CDR3 spells CASSMGQARTDTQYF. In DNA form, the CDR3 reads TGTGCCAGTAGTATGGGGCAGGCAAGAACAGATACGCAGTATTTT.

The genes are TRBV11-2 and TRBJ2-1; no definite D call. CDR1 SGHAT and CDR2 FQNNGV come from the germline V gene. Trimming took 0 bases from V and 5 from J, leaving 5 bases between them. CDR3 length equals 13 residues. The DNA for the CDR3 is TGTGCCAGCAGCTTAGAACCGAACAATGAGCAGTTCTTC. This sequence encodes CASSLEPNNEQFF.

The chain has TRBV10-3 and TRBJ2-7, with a weak D call TRBD2 (6 bases). The CDR3 spans 14 residues. The V end was cut by 4 bases, the J end by 0 bases, with 10 bases between. Germline-derived CDR1 and CDR2 are ENHRY and SYGVKD. The CDR3 nucleotides read TGTGCCATCAGTGTAAGTAGCGGCTCCTACGAGCAGTACTTC. Its protein product is CAISVSSGSYEQYF.

V usage is TRBV20-1 and J usage is TRBJ1-2; weak D call: TRBD1 (5 bases). CDR3 length: 16 amino acids. The V gene's germline CDR1 is DFQATT and CDR2 SNEGSKA (reference sequence). The V and J ends lost 0 bases and 0 bases respectively, with 14 bases between them. The CDR3 DNA reads as TGCAGTGCTAGAGATGCCCGGGACGCAGCTAACTATGGCTACACCTTC. Protein sequence: CSARDARDAANYGYTF.

The chain links TRBV28 to TRBJ2-7; TRBD1 might be the D (5 bases). The germline gives CDR1 MDHEN, CDR2 SYDVKM. Trimming shortened V by 2 bases and J by 1 base, and 15 bases separated the two germline ends. There are 16 residues in the CDR3. For the CDR3, the DNA is TGTGCCAGCAGTTTACCCCCTGGACCAGGGTCCTACGAGCAGTACTTC. This translates into CASSLPPGPGSYEQYF.